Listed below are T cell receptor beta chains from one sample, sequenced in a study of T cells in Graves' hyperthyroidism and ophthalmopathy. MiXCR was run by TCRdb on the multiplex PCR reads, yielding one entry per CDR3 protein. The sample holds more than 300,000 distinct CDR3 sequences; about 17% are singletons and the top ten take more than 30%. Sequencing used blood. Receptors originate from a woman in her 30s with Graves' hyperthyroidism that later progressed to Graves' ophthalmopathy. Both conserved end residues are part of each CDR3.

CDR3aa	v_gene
CASTSANEQFF	TRBV12-3/TRBV12-4
CASSVDVRGTQYF	TRBV2
CASKLAGELNEQFF	TRBV27
CATSRDVGAGNQPQHF	TRBV15
CSARDSAGAGELFF	TRBV20-1
CASSSGTSVNNEQFF	TRBV11-2
CASSPGRVLQYF	TRBV14
CASSLSLAGYTF	TRBV7-9
CASRNMDPNTEAFF	TRBV6-2/TRBV6-3
CAIRAVAQETQYF	TRBV10-3
CASSIFRGGAYNEQFF	TRBV27
CASSRGQFTGELFF	TRBV7-9
CASSLAPRQGANYGYTF	TRBV12-3/TRBV12-4
CASSTSGTPLYGYTF	TRBV12-3/TRBV12-4
CASGSGFVGYTF	TRBV12-5
CASSLVSLSRAVEAFF	TRBV11-2
CASSIGQGVRSPLHF	TRBV5-1
CASTTGQGTDTQYF	TRBV19
CASSPLQGGDNEKLFF	TRBV18
CAWSVLREIYGYTF	TRBV30
CSATGLAHEQYF	TRBV20-1
CASSLFQRGAIGDTQYF	TRBV7-8
CASSYSIGVGTEAFF	TRBV6-2/TRBV6-3
CASRDDGGSNQPQHF	TRBV2
CASSRTGQGEAYGYTF	TRBV18
CASSKSGLAGVETQYF	TRBV19
CASKDRGNVNTEAFF	TRBV5-1
CATNGGGANCNQPQHF	TRBV24-1
CSARQGSINTGELFF	TRBV20-1
CASSPTVVGDEQYF	TRBV7-2
CSAREKRGGWTQYF	TRBV20-1
CASSPLRVAGSTDTQYF	TRBV27
CAISDGTATSQPQHF	TRBV10-3
CASSEDGYSNQPQHF	TRBV6-1
CASSPGDITDTQYF	TRBV2
CATSPAAGHSDEQYF	TRBV15
CAISEDGGSSYEQYF	TRBV10-3
CASSAGAAGNTIYF	TRBV5-1
CASSIGRQGGDTQYF	TRBV19
CASRYRQGSGGAGELFF	TRBV6-2/TRBV6-3
CASKKTTADYEQYF	TRBV2
CASSIEANYGYTF	TRBV2
CASRDIQGESGELFF	TRBV6-1
CASSHGRGASPLHF	TRBV6-1
CAIGGFEGTSGTGELFF	TRBV10-3
CASSELYGAGYGYTF	TRBV6-1
CASSQDMGPYGYTF	TRBV14